This TCR beta chain was profiled in a study of CD8+ T cells in alopecia areata. RNA extraction and reverse transcription yielded cDNA as sequencing template. Here immunoSEQ multiplex PCR was the method, and the copy in TCRdb shows in-frame clones only, minus some. This table holds 150,000 to 250,000 clones, more than 45% found once. Indicated treatment: oral pan-JAK inhibitor, 5-10 mg twice daily. The CDR3 is 20 amino acids. Trimming cost V 6 bases and J 2 bases; bases outside gene matches: 15. The germline V gene encodes CDR1 MGHRA and CDR2 YSYEKL. The V call is TRBV4-1, the J call TRBJ2-6, with 11 bases lining up with TRBD1. The clonotype originates from a human donor with alopecia areata. The sample consisted of CD4+ T cells sorted from blood, taken at week 24, from a patient treated with tofacitinib. The CDR3 DNA follows: TGCGCCAGCAGTCGAGTTTATGGTCCGGGACAGGGGGCTGGGGCCAACGTCCTGACTTTC. It specifies CASSRVYGPGQGAGANVLTF.